These 5 T cell receptor beta chains came from one sample sequenced in a study of T cell changes during pregnancy in multiple sclerosis. This table comes from immunoSEQ multiplex PCR, and its TCRdb copy is limited to in-frame clones, with some not included. The repertoire consists of around 78,000 clones, with roughly 89% occurring once and the leading ten covering roughly 0.7%. Material: peripheral blood, obtained in the third trimester of pregnancy. The receptors were sampled from a female donor in good health, enrolled as a control in a pregnancy study.

The chain uses TRBV5-1 and TRBJ2-4, with a tentative D call TRBD2 (5 bases). V lost 0 bases, J lost 1 base, and 11 bases lay in between. The CDR3 has 16 amino acids. The germline CDR1 and CDR2 sequences are SGHRS and YFSETQ. The CDR3 bases are TGCGCCAGCAGCTTGGTGACCGGGGTGGCCAAAAACATTCAGTACTTC. This encodes CASSLVTGVAKNIQYF.

The chain is built from TRBV11-3 and TRBJ1-1; D is unresolved. V lost 5 bases and J lost 5, with 12 bases in between. There are 13 residues in the CDR3. Germline loops: CDR1 SGHNT, CDR2 YENEEA. The chain's CDR3 is CASSPAPGTEAFF. CDR3 nucleotides: TGTGCCAGCAGCCCTGCCCCGGGGACTGAAGCTTTCTTT.

The J gene is TRBJ1-6, the V gene TRBV7-6; 7 bases match TRBD1. In germline, CDR1 is SGHVS, CDR2 FNYEAQ. The V segment lost 5 bases and the J segment 6 bases; nucleotides outside the gene matches: 19. The CDR3 spans 19 residues. The CDR3: CASSKTGEKYRTFNSPLHF. In DNA, the CDR3 is TGTGCCAGCAGCAAAACAGGGGAAAAATATCGGACCTTTAATTCACCCCTCCACTTT.

V usage is TRBV5-5 and J usage is TRBJ2-5, with D perhaps TRBD1 (5 bases). Germline assignment: CDR1 SGHKS and CDR2 YYEKEE (reference sequence). The V and J ends lost 0 bases and 1 base respectively, with 7 bases between them. The CDR3 loop spans 14 amino acids. Here the CDR3 reads CASSLGQLQETQYF. The CDR3 bases are TGTGCCAGCAGCTTGGGACAGCTCCAAGAGACCCAGTACTTC.

This chain connects TRBV20-1 to TRBJ1-2; D remains unclear. CDR1 is DFQATT, CDR2 SNEGSKA, per germline (reference sequence). This CDR3 is 11 amino acids long. V shed 1 base and J shed 8 bases, with 8 bases lying between them. DNA of the CDR3: TGCAGTGCTAGAGGGCGGGGAGGCTACACCTTC. Translating gives CSARGRGGYTF.